This note documents a single TCR beta chain sequence. This record comes from a study of blood T cell repertoires in COVID-19. The repertoire was sequenced with immunoSEQ multiplex PCR; TCRdb's copy has only in-frame clones and lacks some. This table has fewer than 450,000 clones, roughly 86% appearing once. The CDR3 has 17 residues. Input material: peripheral blood. The receptor was derived from a woman in her 70s with COVID-19, enrolled during active disease. The V and J genes are TRBV21-1 and TRBJ2-2; TRBD2, the table's D call, was not compared with the DNA. TRBV21-1 is shown as a pseudogene. CDR3 coding DNA: TGTGCCAGTCCGACTACCAGCCAGCGGAAGAACACCGGGGAGCTGTTTTTT. Amino acid sequence: CASPTTSQRKNTGELFF.